This T cell receptor (beta chain) was sequenced for a study of cytomegalovirus exposure and HLA in healthy donors. Study outcomes and limitations: In a later analysis, CMV-associated beta chains were mostly HLA-associated, it appeared. It was taken for granted in presence/absence analyses that sequencing depth across donors was roughly uniform. The authors confirmed in vitro that three CMV-associated chains were specific for CMV antigens.

Comment on this clone: Its cognate antigen is unknown. The junction shows a germline mismatch at one end, possibly a read error.

In the PCR, 60 Vbeta and 13 Jbeta primers were used. Per the original methods: Among the unique TCR beta chains that a later analysis counted, around 72 million in all, 10 million to 11 million were shared. Only in-frame clones appear in the TCRdb table, and some are missing; sequencing was by immunoSEQ multiplex PCR. The V and J calls and clone size were taken over from that table, and D and trimming were inferred from the DNA. The sample carries about 160,000 clones, approximately 85% recorded once. CDR1 is SSHAT and CDR2 is FNYEAQ in the germline V gene (reference sequence). The CDR3 runs to 13 residues.

The specimen was PBMCs. This chain links TRBV7-7 with TRBJ1-2; the D gene is possibly TRBD1 (5 bases). This TCR was sampled from a man between 18 and 29 years old in good health and CMV-seropositive. CDR3 sequence: CASSSDTLYGYTF. The CDR3 DNA follows: TGTGCTAGCAGCTCGGACACTCTCTATGGCTACACCTTC.